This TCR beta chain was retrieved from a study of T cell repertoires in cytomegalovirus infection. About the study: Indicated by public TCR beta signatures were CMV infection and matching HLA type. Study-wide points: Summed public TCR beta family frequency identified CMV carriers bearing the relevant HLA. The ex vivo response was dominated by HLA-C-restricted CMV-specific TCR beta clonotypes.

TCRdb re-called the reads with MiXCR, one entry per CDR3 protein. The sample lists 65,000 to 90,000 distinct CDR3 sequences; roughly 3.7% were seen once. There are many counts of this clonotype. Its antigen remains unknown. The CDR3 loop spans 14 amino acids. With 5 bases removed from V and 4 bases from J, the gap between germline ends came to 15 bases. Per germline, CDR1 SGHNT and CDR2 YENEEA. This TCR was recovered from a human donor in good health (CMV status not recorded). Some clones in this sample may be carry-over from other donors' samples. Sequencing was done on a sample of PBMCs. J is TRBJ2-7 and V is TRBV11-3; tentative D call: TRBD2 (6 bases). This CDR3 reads CASSPSDRGYEQYF. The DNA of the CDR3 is TGTGCCAGCAGCCCTAGCGATCGGGGTTACGAGCAGTACTTC.